This TCR beta chain was found in a study of vaccination and CD4 T cells after COVID-19. With respect to this clonotype: Its antigen is unidentified.

The CDR3 sequence is 11 residues long. V lost 2 bases to trimming and J lost 3 bases, with 3 bases between them. Germline V CDR1 and CDR2: SGHNT, YYREEE (reference sequence). Cultured CD4+ T cell DNA underwent sequencing with the Oncomine TCR Beta short-read assay. DNA came from CD4+ T cells after culture. TCRdb ran MiXCR on the PCR reads and lists one entry per CDR3 protein. The data show approximately 7,600 distinct CDR3 sequences, approximately 48% seen once. Treatment in this sample: roughly 10-day PBMC culture with coronavirus spike peptide pools or control peptides (ViraFEST assay). Prior to the COVID-19 pandemic (2011-2018), the unexposed donor's CD4+ T cells were collected.

This TCR was recovered from a human donor in good health. Material: CD4+ T cells from blood, cultured in vitro. The J gene is TRBJ2-7, the V gene TRBV5-4; D is undetermined. CDR3 amino acids: CASSFGYEQYF. The CDR3 DNA follows: TGTGCCAGCAGCTTCGGCTACGAGCAGTACTTC.